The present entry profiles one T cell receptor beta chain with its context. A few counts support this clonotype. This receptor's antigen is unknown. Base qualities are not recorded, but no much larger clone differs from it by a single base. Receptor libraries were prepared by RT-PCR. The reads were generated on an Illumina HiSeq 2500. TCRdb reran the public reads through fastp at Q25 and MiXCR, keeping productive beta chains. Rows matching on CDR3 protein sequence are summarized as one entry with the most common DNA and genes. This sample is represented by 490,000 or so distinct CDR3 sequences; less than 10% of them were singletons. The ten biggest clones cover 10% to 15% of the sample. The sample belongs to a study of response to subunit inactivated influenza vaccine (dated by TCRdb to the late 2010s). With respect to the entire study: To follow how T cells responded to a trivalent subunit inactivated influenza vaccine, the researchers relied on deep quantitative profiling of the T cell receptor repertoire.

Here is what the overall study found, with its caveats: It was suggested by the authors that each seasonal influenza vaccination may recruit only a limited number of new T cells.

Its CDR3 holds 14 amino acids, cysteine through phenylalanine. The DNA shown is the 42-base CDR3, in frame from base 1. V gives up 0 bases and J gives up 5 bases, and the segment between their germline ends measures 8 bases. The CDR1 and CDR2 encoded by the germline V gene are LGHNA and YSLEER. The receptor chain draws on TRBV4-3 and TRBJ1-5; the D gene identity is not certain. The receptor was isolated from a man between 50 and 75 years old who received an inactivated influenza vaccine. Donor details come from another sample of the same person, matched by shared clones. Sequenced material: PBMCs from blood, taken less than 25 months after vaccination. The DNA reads TGCGCCAGCAGCCAAGATTTCCGTGATCAGCCCCAGCATTTT. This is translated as CASSQDFRDQPQHF.